One sample yielded the 5 T cell receptor beta chains listed below, sequenced in a study of metastatic and nonmetastatic thyroid tumors. Thyroid surgery was performed in patients who had received no treatment beforehand. TCRdb reanalyzed the PCR reads via MiXCR. The sample has about 31,000 clones, roughly a fifth seen once. The sequenced material came from blood. These receptors were collected from a female donor with papillary thyroid cancer or a benign thyroid nodule (not recorded which). Some clones in this sample may be carry-over from other donors' samples.

The chain has TRBV19 and TRBJ2-1, with 9 positions matching TRBD1. The CDR3 contains 16 residues. V lost 3 bases, J lost 7 bases, and 10 bases stayed unmatched. Germline loops: CDR1 LNHDA, CDR2 SQIVND (reference sequence). CDR3 loop: CASSIPTGGGRNEQFF. CDR3 DNA sequence: TGTGCCAGTAGTATTCCGACAGGGGGAGGTAGGAATGAGCAGTTCTTC.

V is TRBV2 and J is TRBJ2-3; no reliable D call. Trimming cost V 3 bases and J 0 bases, with 13 bases left between them. The CDR3 length is 16 residues. Germline CDR1 reads SNHLY; CDR2 reads FYNNEI. The CDR3: CASSDGGLTSTDTQYF. In DNA form, the CDR3 reads TGTGCCAGCAGTGATGGCGGCCTGACTAGCACAGATACGCAGTATTTT.

This clone has at least ten counts. The chain links TRBV19 to TRBJ2-4; 8 positions match TRBD2. The germline V gene has CDR1 LNHDA and CDR2 SQIVND (reference sequence). CDR3 length: 14 amino acids. Germline trimming cut 5 bases from V and 6 bases from J; bases unmatched to any gene: 6. The CDR3 DNA reads as TGTGCCAGTAGTGTATACCGGGAGGGAAACATTCAGTACTTC. Residues: CASSVYREGNIQYF. Full variable domain (remainder filled in from reference TRBV19 and TRBJ2-4): DGGITQSPKYLFRKEGQNVTLSCEQNLNHDAMYWYRQDPGQGLRLIYYSQIVNDFQKGDIAEGYSVSREKKESFPLTVTSAQKNPTAFYLCASSVYREGNIQYFGAGTRLSVL.

The sample holds many counts of this clone. The J gene is TRBJ2-5, the V gene TRBV9; D ambiguous. The CDR3 covers 14 residues. Germline V CDR1 and CDR2: SGDLS, YYNGEE. Trimming took 0 bases from V and 3 from J, leaving 9 bases between them. The CDR3 spells CASSVDVREETQYF. In DNA form, the CDR3 reads TGTGCCAGCAGCGTAGACGTCCGCGAAGAGACCCAGTACTTC.

This clone was recorded many times. This chain joins TRBV5-1 and TRBJ1-1; D possibly corresponds to TRBD1 (5 bases). The CDR3 has 12 amino acids. V was cut by 4 bases and J by 4 bases, with 8 bases left in between. CDR1 and CDR2 (germline): SGHRS, YFSETQ. The CDR3 DNA reads as TGCGCCAGCAGCACGGACATCACTGAAGCTTTCTTT. This translates into CASSTDITEAFF.